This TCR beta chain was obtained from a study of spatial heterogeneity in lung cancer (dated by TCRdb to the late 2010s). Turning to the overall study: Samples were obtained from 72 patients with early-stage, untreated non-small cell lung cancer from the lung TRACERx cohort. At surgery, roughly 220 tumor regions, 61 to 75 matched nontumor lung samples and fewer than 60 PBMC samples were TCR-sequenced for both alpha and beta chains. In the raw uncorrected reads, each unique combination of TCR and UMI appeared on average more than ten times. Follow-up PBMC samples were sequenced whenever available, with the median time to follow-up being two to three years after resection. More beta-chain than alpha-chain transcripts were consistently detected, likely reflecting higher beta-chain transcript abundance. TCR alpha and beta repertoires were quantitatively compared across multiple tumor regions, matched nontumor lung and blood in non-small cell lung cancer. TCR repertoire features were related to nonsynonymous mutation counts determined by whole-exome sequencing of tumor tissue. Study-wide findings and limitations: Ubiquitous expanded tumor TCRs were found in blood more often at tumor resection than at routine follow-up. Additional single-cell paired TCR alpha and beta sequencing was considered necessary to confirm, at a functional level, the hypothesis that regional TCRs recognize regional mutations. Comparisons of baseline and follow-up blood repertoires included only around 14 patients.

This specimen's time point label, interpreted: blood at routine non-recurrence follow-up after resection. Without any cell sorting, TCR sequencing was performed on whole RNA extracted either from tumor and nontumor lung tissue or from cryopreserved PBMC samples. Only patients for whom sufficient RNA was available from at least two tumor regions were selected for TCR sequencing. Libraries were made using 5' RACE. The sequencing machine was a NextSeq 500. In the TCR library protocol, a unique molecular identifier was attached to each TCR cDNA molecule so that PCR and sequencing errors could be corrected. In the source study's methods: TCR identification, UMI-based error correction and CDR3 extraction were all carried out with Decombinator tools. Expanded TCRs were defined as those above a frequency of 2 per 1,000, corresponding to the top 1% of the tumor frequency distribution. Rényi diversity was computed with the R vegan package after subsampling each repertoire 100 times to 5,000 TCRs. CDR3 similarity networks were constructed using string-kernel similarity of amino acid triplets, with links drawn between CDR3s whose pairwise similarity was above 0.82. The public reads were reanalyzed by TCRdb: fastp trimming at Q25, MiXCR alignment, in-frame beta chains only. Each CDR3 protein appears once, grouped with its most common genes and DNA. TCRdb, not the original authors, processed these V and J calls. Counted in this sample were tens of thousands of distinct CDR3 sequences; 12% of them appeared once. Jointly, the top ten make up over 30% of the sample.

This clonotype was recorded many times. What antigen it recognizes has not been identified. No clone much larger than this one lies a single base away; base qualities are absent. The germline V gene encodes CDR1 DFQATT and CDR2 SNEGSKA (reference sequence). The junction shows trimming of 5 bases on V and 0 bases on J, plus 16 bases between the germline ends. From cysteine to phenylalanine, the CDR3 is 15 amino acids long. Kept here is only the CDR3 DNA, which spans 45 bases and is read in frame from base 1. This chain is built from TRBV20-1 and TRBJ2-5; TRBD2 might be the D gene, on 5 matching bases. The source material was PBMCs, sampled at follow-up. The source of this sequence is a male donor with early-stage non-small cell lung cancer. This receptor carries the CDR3 CSAPRAGRYQETQYF. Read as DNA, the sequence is TGCAGTGCTCCCCGGGCGGGCAGGTACCAAGAGACCCAGTACTTC.